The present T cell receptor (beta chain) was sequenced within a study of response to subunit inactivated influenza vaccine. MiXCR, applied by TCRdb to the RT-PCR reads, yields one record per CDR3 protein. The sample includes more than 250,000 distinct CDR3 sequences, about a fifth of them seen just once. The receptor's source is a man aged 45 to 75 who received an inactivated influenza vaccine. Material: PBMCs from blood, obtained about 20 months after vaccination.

The CDR3 region is CSARGLYRDEQYF. Here the CDR3 DNA reads TGCAGTGCTAGAGGCTTGTATCGCGACGAGCAGTACTTC. The chain employs TRBV20-1 and TRBJ2-7, with unresolved D. The CDR3 covers 13 residues. Germline CDR1 reads DFQATT; CDR2 reads SNEGSKA (reference sequence). V was pared by 1 base and J by 5 bases, with 12 bases between.